The source of this T cell receptor beta chain is a study of blood T cell repertoires in COVID-19. Using immunoSEQ multiplex PCR, the repertoire was profiled, and TCRdb retains in-frame clones only, with some absent. The sample lists around 150,000 clones; 80% were seen once. Specimen: PBMCs or T cells enriched from blood (not recorded which). The receptor was isolated from a woman aged 60-70 years who had recovered from COVID-19.

The CDR3 region is CASSNSGGGRYEQYF. The CDR3 region has the DNA TGTGCCAGTAGTAATAGCGGGGGGGGACGGTACGAGCAGTACTTC. The chain combines TRBV19 with TRBJ2-7, with 11 nucleotides matching TRBD2. The CDR3 sequence is 15 residues long. In germline, CDR1 is LNHDA, CDR2 SQIVND (reference sequence). Trimming cost V 4 bases and J 4 bases; bases outside gene matches: 6.